This passage covers 15 T cell receptor beta chains from one sample sequenced in a study of cytomegalovirus exposure and HLA in healthy donors. Here immunoSEQ multiplex PCR was the method, and the copy in TCRdb shows in-frame clones only, minus some. The repertoire consists of 150,000 to 200,000 clones, with 80% to 90% occurring once and the leading ten covering roughly 1.2%. Sequencing was done on a sample of PBMCs. The receptors were sampled from a woman aged 25-40 years in good health and CMV-seronegative.

J is TRBJ2-5 and V is TRBV4-1; TRBD2 matches at 9 bases. With V trimmed by 1 base and J by 14 bases, 5 bases remained unmatched. CDR1 MGHRA and CDR2 YSYEKL come from the germline V gene. This CDR3 region has 12 residues. The CDR3 DNA is TGCGCCAGCAGCCAAGGTCCTAGCGGGGTTTACTTC. Translation: CASSQGPSGVYF.

This rearrangement joins TRBV7-9 to TRBJ2-7, with a weak D call TRBD1 (7 bases). The CDR3 totals 14 residues. CDR1 and CDR2 (germline): SEHNR, FQNEAQ (reference sequence). V was pared by 7 bases and J by 3 bases, with 16 bases between. The CDR3 DNA is TGTGCCAGCACCATGGGGGGACAGTTCTACGAGCAGTACTTC. It codes for CASTMGGQFYEQYF.

The chain couples TRBV19 to TRBJ2-7; 10 positions agree with TRBD1. The CDR3 extends over 15 amino acids. Germline V CDR1 and CDR2: LNHDA, SQIVND (reference sequence). V trimming: 5 bases; J trimming: 3 bases; junction bases outside the gene matches: 7. CDR3 sequence (DNA): TGTGCCAGTAGTCCGATGACAGGGGGCCACTACGAGCAGTACTTC. It specifies CASSPMTGGHYEQYF.

The chain recombines TRBV9 with TRBJ1-1; TRBD1 might be the D (6 bases). The germline CDR1 and CDR2 sequences are SGDLS and YYNGEE. V lost 4 bases and J lost 1, with 14 bases in between. The CDR3 extends over 15 amino acids. CDR3 DNA: TGTGCCAGCAGCAACCTAGGGGGTGGGAACACTGAAGCTTTCTTT. Its protein is CASSNLGGGNTEAFF.

J is TRBJ1-6 and V is TRBV9; D unclear. From germline, CDR1 is SGDLS and CDR2 YYNGEE. This CDR3 spans 12 amino acids. V was trimmed by 4 bases and J by 10 bases, leaving 9 bases between them. CDR3 protein: CASSLSGSPLHF. The CDR3 nucleotides read TGTGCCAGCAGCTTAAGCGGGTCACCCCTCCACTTT.

The chain carries TRBV18 and TRBJ1-1; D may be TRBD1 (6 bases). Germline-derived CDR1 and CDR2 are KGHSH and LQKENI. V was pared by 9 bases and J by 1 base, with 9 bases between. This CDR3 is built from 12 residues. The CDR3 reads CASQQGNTEAFF. In nucleotides, the CDR3 is TGTGCCAGTCAACAGGGGAACACTGAAGCTTTCTTT.

Here the CDR3 reads CASSIGTGGNQPQHF. The CDR3 region has the DNA TGTGCCAGTAGTATTGGGACAGGGGGCAATCAGCCCCAGCATTTT. This chain joins TRBV19 and TRBJ1-5; 10 bases are shared with TRBD1. The CDR3 spans 15 residues. Germline lookup yields CDR1 LNHDA and CDR2 SQIVND (reference sequence). With V trimmed by 3 bases and J by 2 bases, 1 base remained unmatched.

This sequence joins TRBV6-5 and TRBJ2-2; D not resolved. This CDR3 is built from 13 residues. V was shortened by 2 bases and J by 6 bases, with 7 bases between the two germline ends. CDR1 is MNHEY, CDR2 SVGAGI, per germline. The CDR3: CASSYDGSGELFF. The CDR3 DNA sequence: TGTGCCAGCAGTTACGACGGGTCCGGGGAGCTGTTTTTT.

This chain uses TRBV28 with TRBJ2-1, with 10 positions matching TRBD1. Germline V CDR1 and CDR2: MDHEN, SYDVKM. The length of the CDR3 is 11 residues. V shed 5 bases and J 16 bases; nucleotides not matched to a gene: 5. This CDR3 is CASSAGTGEFF. CDR3 DNA: TGTGCCAGCAGTGCCGGGACAGGGGAATTCTTC.

This chain joins TRBV10-1 and TRBJ2-7; 9 bases match TRBD1. In germline, CDR1 is WNHNN, CDR2 SYGVQD (reference sequence). The CDR3 is 14 amino acids. Trimming removed 5 bases from V and 3 bases from J; junction bases left unmatched: 5. CDR3 DNA: TGCGCCAGCAGTTCCGGGACAGGGCACTACGAGCAGTACTTC. Protein sequence: CASSSGTGHYEQYF.

The J gene is TRBJ1-5, the V gene TRBV5-1; D is unresolved. With 4 bases removed from V and 6 bases from J, the gap between germline ends came to 17 bases. Germline CDR1 is SGHRS and CDR2 is YFSETQ. The CDR3 is 15 amino acids. This CDR3 is CASSPSGVSGQPQHF. CDR3 bases: TGCGCCAGCAGCCCCTCCGGGGTATCGGGTCAGCCCCAGCATTTT.

This clone was seen a single time. The chain combines TRBV5-4 with TRBJ2-5, with 12 bases aligning to TRBD2. Losses at the gene ends were 3 bases for V and 5 bases for J; bases not matched to a gene: 11. Germline values: CDR1 SGHNT, CDR2 YYREEE (reference sequence). The CDR3 spans 17 residues. CDR3 coding DNA: TGTGCCAGCAGCTCGAGGACTAGCGGGACAGGGATGGAGACCCAGTACTTC. It translates to CASSSRTSGTGMETQYF.

The chain recombines TRBV6-1 with TRBJ2-7, with a tentative D call TRBD2 (6 bases). Trimming took off 4 bases at V and 9 bases at J, with 22 bases between the two ends. Looked up from germline, CDR1 is MNHNS and CDR2 is SASEGT. This CDR3 has 15 residues. The CDR3 here is CASSGRRDPLSVQYF. CDR3 sequence (DNA): TGTGCCAGCAGTGGGCGGAGGGATCCCCTATCGGTGCAGTACTTC.

The chain employs TRBV30 and TRBJ2-1, with 8 positions matching TRBD1. The CDR3 runs to 14 residues. Trimming at V came to 0 bases and at J to 8 bases, leaving 6 bases not matched to a gene. Germline V gene sequence: CDR1 GTSNPN, CDR2 SVGIG (reference sequence). The CDR3 sequence is CAWSVGTGDDEQFF. The CDR3 DNA reads as TGTGCCTGGAGTGTAGGGACAGGAGACGATGAGCAGTTCTTC.

The chain is built from TRBV9 and TRBJ1-1; 9 nucleotides line up with TRBD1. V was clipped by 3 bases and J by 5 bases; unmatched bases: 8. Per germline, CDR1 SGDLS and CDR2 YYNGEE. The CDR3 totals 15 residues. For the CDR3, the DNA is TGTGCCAGCAGCGAGGGGACAGGGCGGGGGACTGAAGCTTTCTTT. This sequence encodes CASSEGTGRGTEAFF.